This entry lists 4 T cell receptor beta chains sequenced from one sample in a study of T cell repertoires in cytomegalovirus infection. TCRdb recomputed calls from the reads with MiXCR, one row per CDR3 protein. There are 740,000 or so distinct CDR3 sequences in the sample; less than 40% occur only once, and about 2.8% lies in the top ten. Sequenced input: PBMCs. The receptors here all came from a human donor in good health (CMV status not recorded). Some clones in this sample may be carry-over from other donors' samples.

The chain couples TRBV10-3 to TRBJ1-5, with TRBD1 matching over 8 bases. Germline CDR1 reads ENHRY; CDR2 reads SYGVKD. There are 10 residues in the CDR3. This CDR3 is CAAGTGPQHF. CDR3 nucleotide sequence: TGTGCGGCAGGGACAGGGCCCCAGCATTTT.

This clonotype occurred many times. V gene TRBV7-9 combines with J gene TRBJ2-5, with a weak D call TRBD1 (5 bases). This CDR3 comprises 14 residues. The germline V gene has CDR1 SEHNR and CDR2 FQNEAQ (reference sequence). V was pared by 4 bases and J by 5 bases, with 14 bases between. In nucleotides, the CDR3 is TGTGCCAGCAGCTCCCTAGGGGTTACTGAGACCCAGTACTTC. It yields the protein CASSSLGVTETQYF.

At least ten counts were recorded for this clonotype. The chain joins TRBV18 to TRBJ2-7, with TRBD1 matching over 8 bases. This CDR3 contains 15 residues. V shed 2 bases and J 6 bases; nucleotides not matched to a gene: 9. CDR1 KGHSH and CDR2 LQKENI come from the germline V gene. The CDR3 loop reads CASSPWGQASFEQYF. CDR3 bases: TGTGCCAGCTCACCATGGGGACAGGCCTCGTTCGAGCAGTACTTC.

This clonotype has just a few counts. The CDR3 loop is CASSDVGNSGYTF. CDR3 coding DNA: TGTGCCAGCAGTGATGTTGGGAACTCGGGCTACACCTTC. The V gene is TRBV6-1, the J gene TRBJ1-2; D is undetermined. Germline V CDR1 and CDR2: MNHNS, SASEGT. The CDR3 length is 13 residues. V was trimmed by 3 bases and J by 8 bases, leaving 13 bases between them.